A selection of T cell receptor beta chains follows, all from one sample in a study of T-cell reconstitution after alpha-beta-depleted transplantation in children. TCRdb called the PCR reads again in MiXCR, with one record for every CDR3 protein. Here the sample spans a few hundred thousand distinct CDR3 sequences, about a sixth being singletons. The sample in question was PBMCs, mostly from graft donor cells, obtained 360 days after TCRalphabeta/CD19-depleted stem cell transplant. The receptors derive from a boy younger than two who had a stem cell transplant for Wiskott-Aldrich syndrome, so the T cells may come from the graft donor. CDR3s include the opening cysteine and the closing phenylalanine or tryptophan. Each record gives: D gene, J gene, V gene, clone size, CDR3 protein, CDR3 DNA. D genes are given only for firm matches. For some rows the clone size is stated as once, few or many, or as a class when expanded; others skip it.

TRBD1	TRBJ2-1	TRBV10-3	-	CATRTGTPNEQFF	TGTGCCACTAGGACAGGGACGCCCAATGAGCAGTTCTTC
-	TRBJ2-2	TRBV5-1	few	CASSRGTSDTGELFF	TGCGCCAGCAGCCGAGGGACGTCGGACACCGGGGAGCTGTTTTTT
-	TRBJ2-5	TRBV5-1	-	CASSPRVDFAQETQYF	TGCGCCAGCAGCCCGAGGGTAGACTTTGCTCAAGAGACCCAGTACTTC
TRBD2	TRBJ2-1	TRBV11-1	-	CASSSTSGRPLSYNEQFF	TGTGCCAGCAGCTCCACTAGCGGGAGGCCACTTTCCTACAATGAGCAGTTCTTC
-	TRBJ2-4	TRBV20-1	-	CSARAESLAKNIQYF	TGCAGTGCTAGGGCCGAATCCTTAGCCAAAAACATTCAGTACTTC
-	TRBJ1-2	TRBV10-3	-	CAISAGTYTNYGYTF	TGTGCCATCAGCGCCGGGACATACACTAACTATGGCTACACCTTC
-	TRBJ2-7	TRBV2	few	CASDISPIREYEQYF	TGTGCCAGCGATATATCCCCGATTCGGGAGTACGAGCAGTACTTC
TRBD1	TRBJ2-2	TRBV15	-	CATSRRTGVTGELFF	TGTGCCACCAGCAGACGTACAGGGGTCACCGGGGAGCTGTTTTTT
-	TRBJ2-3	TRBV20-1	few	CSAGQGADTQYF	TGCAGTGCGGGCCAGGGAGCAGATACGCAGTATTTT
TRBD1	TRBJ1-4	TRBV5-1	-	CASSFAGTGNEKLFF	TGCGCCAGCAGCTTCGCCGGGACAGGGAATGAAAAACTGTTTTTT
TRBD2	TRBJ2-2	TRBV6-2/TRBV6-3	-	CASSFYSGRDTGELFF	TGTGCCAGCAGTTTTTATAGCGGGAGGGACACCGGGGAGCTGTTTTTT
-	TRBJ2-6	TRBV4-3	few	CASSASGANVLTF	TGCGCCAGCAGCGCCTCTGGGGCCAACGTCCTGACTTTC
-	TRBJ1-1	TRBV12-3/TRBV12-4	-	CASSRSTEAFF	TGTGCCAGCAGCCGGAGTACTGAAGCTTTCTTT
-	TRBJ2-7	TRBV4-3	-	CASSQDFWQNHEQYF	TGCGCCAGCAGCCAAGATTTCTGGCAGAACCACGAGCAGTACTTC
TRBD2	TRBJ2-5	TRBV7-7	-	CASSGPTSGSETQYF	TGTGCCAGCAGCGGCCCGACTAGCGGGAGTGAGACCCAGTACTTC
-	TRBJ1-5	TRBV28	few	CASASVGQPQHF	TGTGCCAGCGCATCCGTGGGTCAGCCCCAGCATTTT
TRBD2	TRBJ2-7	TRBV7-9	-	CASSFLLAGDLYEQYF	TGTGCCAGCAGCTTTTTACTAGCGGGGGACCTATACGAGCAGTACTTC
-	TRBJ2-1	TRBV11-2	-	CASSLPGANNEQFF	TGTGCCAGCAGCTTACCGGGGGCCAACAATGAGCAGTTCTTC
TRBD2	TRBJ2-1	TRBV7-9	-	CASSPRTSGSNNEQFF	TGTGCCAGCAGCCCCAGAACTAGCGGGAGCAACAATGAGCAGTTCTTC
TRBD1	TRBJ2-3	TRBV5-1	-	CASSPGQGVYTSTDTQYF	TGCGCCAGCAGCCCGGGACAGGGGGTCTATACTAGCACAGATACGCAGTATTTT
TRBD2	TRBJ2-3	TRBV11-2	-	CASSVLAGLSRDTQYF	TGTGCCAGCAGCGTCCTAGCGGGATTGTCCCGAGATACGCAGTATTTT
-	TRBJ2-2	TRBV6-5	-	CASSYMTGNTGELFF	TGTGCCAGCAGTTATATGACAGGGAACACCGGGGAGCTGTTTTTT
-	TRBJ2-1	TRBV5-1	few	CASSTDRYNEQFF	TGCGCCAGCAGCACGGACAGATACAATGAGCAGTTCTTC
-	TRBJ2-3	TRBV5-1	-	CASSLQGIPDTQYF	TGCGCCAGCAGCCTACAGGGAATTCCAGATACGCAGTATTTT
TRBD1	TRBJ2-7	TRBV24-1	few	CATSDRQGSIHEQYF	TGTGCCACCAGTGATAGACAGGGATCGATCCACGAGCAGTACTTC
-	TRBJ2-1	TRBV29-1	-	CSTGRSYNEQFF	TGCAGCACGGGTCGCTCCTACAATGAGCAGTTCTTC
-	TRBJ2-3	TRBV4-2	-	CASSHGSGSTDTQYF	TGTGCCAGCAGCCACGGGTCGGGGAGCACAGATACGCAGTATTTT
-	TRBJ2-5	TRBV27	few	CASSWRFQETQYF	TGTGCCAGCAGTTGGCGGTTCCAAGAGACCCAGTACTTC
-	TRBJ1-5	TRBV6-2/TRBV6-3	-	CAHGLSQPQHF	TGTGCCCACGGCCTCAGCCAGCCCCAGCATTTT
TRBD2	TRBJ2-1	TRBV6-4	few	CATLCMSPICSGSYNEQFF	TGTGCCACCCTATGTATGAGTCCGATATGTAGCGGGAGCTACAATGAGCAGTTCTTC